These T cell receptor beta chains were read from a single sample in a study of cytomegalovirus exposure and HLA in healthy donors. This table comes from immunoSEQ multiplex PCR, and its TCRdb copy is limited to in-frame clones, with some not included. The top ten clones hold approximately 9.6% of a sample with approximately 120,000 clones, around 75% of them seen once. Sequenced material: PBMCs. The receptors here all came from a woman in her forties or fifties in good health and CMV-seropositive. Each CDR3 is given with its conserved first and last residue. D genes are given only for firm matches. Expanded clones get a size class; other rows say once, few or many, or leave the size out.

clone size	D gene	V gene	J gene	CDR3 protein	CDR3 DNA
.	TRBD1	TRBV6-5	TRBJ2-7	CASSYSSTGSTYEQYF	TGTGCCAGCAGTTACTCATCGACAGGGTCAACCTACGAGCAGTACTTC
.	.	TRBV7-2	TRBJ2-7	CASSARLDYEQYF	TGTGCCAGCAGCGCCCGACTAGACTACGAGCAGTACTTC
.	.	TRBV2	TRBJ1-1	CASSVGDTTNTEAFF	TGTGCCAGCAGTGTGGGGGACACGACGAACACTGAAGCTTTCTTT
once	.	TRBV6-6	TRBJ2-2	CASSYVGGRTGELFF	TGTGCCAGCAGTTACGTTGGGGGGAGAACCGGGGAGCTGTTTTTT
.	.	TRBV27	TRBJ1-1	CASKSGAWSTEAFF	TGTGCCAGCAAGAGCGGGGCGTGGAGCACTGAAGCTTTCTTT
.	.	TRBV27	TRBJ2-7	CASSLEGFYRYEQYF	TGTGCCAGCAGTTTAGAGGGTTTTTACCGCTACGAGCAGTACTTC
.	TRBD1	TRBV11-3	TRBJ2-6	CASSQGDRAGANVLTF	TGTGCCAGCAGCCAGGGGGACAGGGCTGGGGCCAACGTCCTGACTTTC
.	TRBD2	TRBV2	TRBJ2-5	CASSRELAGGETQYF	TGTGCCAGCAGCCGGGAACTAGCGGGTGGGGAGACCCAGTACTTC
once	TRBD2	TRBV11-3	TRBJ2-1	CASSSQRGLYNEQFF	TGTGCCAGCAGCTCCCAGCGGGGGCTCTACAATGAGCAGTTCTTC
.	.	TRBV19	TRBJ1-2	CASSIQTTTNYGYTF	TGTGCCAGTAGTATCCAGACAACAACTAACTATGGCTACACCTTC